These 14 T cell receptor beta chains share one sample of origin, sequenced in a study of shared clonotypes between healthy human individuals. Measured with immunoSEQ multiplex PCR; TCRdb has only the in-frame clones, and not every one. The table lists millions of clones, roughly 94% of them singletons. The sequenced material came from naive CD4+ T cells sorted from blood. Subset defined: CD45RA+ positively selected. These receptors all stem from a man aged 18 to 30 in good health.

This clone was observed a single time. This rearrangement joins TRBV6-5 to TRBJ1-1, with TRBD1 matching 7 bases. The CDR3 contains 12 residues. V shed 6 bases, J shed 11 bases, and the junction held 9 bases outside the gene matches. Germline CDR1 MNHEY, CDR2 SVGAGI. This chain's CDR3 is CASRDDRVRAFF. DNA of the CDR3: TGTGCCAGCAGAGACGACAGGGTTCGCGCTTTCTTT.

The rearrangement links TRBV9 to TRBJ2-2; D assignment may be TRBD1 or TRBD2 (5 bases each). The CDR3 totals 14 residues. The germline V and J ends were trimmed by 0 bases and 7 bases, with 10 bases remaining between them. Per the germline V gene, CDR1 is SGDLS and CDR2 is YYNGEE. CDR3 coding DNA: TGTGCCAGCAGCGTAGCCCTGAGGGGCGGGGAGCTGTTTTTT. This codes for CASSVALRGGELFF.

The rearrangement links TRBV2 to TRBJ2-7, with 11 positions matching TRBD2. Germline CDR1 reads SNHLY; CDR2 reads FYNNEI. This CDR3 comprises 15 residues. Trimming took 6 bases from V and 3 from J; bases not matched to a gene: 7. CDR3 protein: CASSRTSGGLYEQYF. CDR3 sequence (DNA): TGTGCCAGCAGCCGCACTAGCGGGGGCCTCTACGAGCAGTACTTC.

The rearrangement uses TRBV5-1 and TRBJ2-1; D ambiguous. This CDR3 contains 12 residues. CDR1 and CDR2 (germline): SGHRS, YFSETQ. The V gene lost 4 bases and the J gene lost 8 bases, with 10 bases spanning the gap. Here the CDR3 DNA reads TGCGCCAGCAGCCCGGGCCAGTATGAGCAGTTCTTC. This translates into CASSPGQYEQFF.

This chain connects TRBV18 to TRBJ2-5; unclear D gene. From germline, CDR1 is KGHSH and CDR2 LQKENI. Trimming took off 6 bases at V and 4 bases at J, with 6 bases between the two ends. The length of the CDR3 is 11 residues. CDR3 loop: CASSLLETQYF. The CDR3 DNA reads TGTGCCAGCTCCCTCCTAGAGACCCAGTACTTC.

This clone has only one observation. The rearrangement joins TRBV19 to TRBJ1-1; no reliable D call. Trimming removed 5 bases from V and 2 bases from J, with 12 bases in between. Germline-derived CDR1 and CDR2 are LNHDA and SQIVND (reference sequence). The CDR3 totals 14 residues. CDR3 DNA sequence: TGTGCCAGTAGTGTCTCAAGTCTCAACACTGAAGCTTTCTTT. Encoded protein: CASSVSSLNTEAFF.

The rearrangement uses TRBV19 and TRBJ1-2; D perhaps matches TRBD1 (6 bases). V was shortened by 3 bases and J by 3 bases, with 20 bases between the two germline ends. Germline CDR1 reads LNHDA; CDR2 reads SQIVND (reference sequence). The CDR3 contains 17 residues. For the CDR3, the DNA is TGTGCCAGTAGTATCACCAGGGGCATGAAGGGTGACTATGGCTACACCTTC. Translated: CASSITRGMKGDYGYTF.

The chain uses TRBV29-1 and TRBJ1-1; D remains unclear. The CDR3 covers 13 residues. V was pared by 5 bases and J by 0 bases, with 10 bases between. Germline V gene lookup returns CDR1 SQVTM and CDR2 ANQGSEA. The CDR3 sequence is CSVHGRMNTEAFF. As DNA, the CDR3 is TGCAGCGTTCACGGACGGATGAACACTGAAGCTTTCTTT.

CDR3 sequence reads: CASSLGQYIYEQYF. The CDR3 DNA sequence: TGCGCCAGCAGCTTGGGACAGTACATCTACGAGCAGTACTTC. The genes are TRBV5-1 and TRBJ2-7; tentative D call: TRBD1 (5 bases). The length of the CDR3 is 14 residues. Germline V gives CDR1 SGHRS, CDR2 YFSETQ. Trimming removed 0 bases from V and 3 bases from J, with 10 bases in between.

The chain links TRBV5-1 to TRBJ1-1; D remains ambiguous. V dropped 1 base and J dropped 0 bases, with 7 bases sitting between them. Germline-derived CDR1 and CDR2 are SGHRS and YFSETQ. The CDR3 totals 14 residues. The CDR3 DNA follows: TGCGCCAGCAGCTTGTCCACCTTGAACACTGAAGCTTTCTTT. It translates to CASSLSTLNTEAFF.

This clone was recorded once. This rearrangement joins TRBV10-3 to TRBJ2-3; D is possibly TRBD2 (7 bases). Trimming pared 4 bases from V and 0 bases from J, leaving 11 bases between. The V gene's germline CDR1 is ENHRY and CDR2 SYGVKD. The CDR3 runs 15 residues. CDR3 DNA: TGTGCCATCAGTGGAGGGGGGGGAAGCACAGATACGCAGTATTTT. Translation: CAISGGGGSTDTQYF.

This rearrangement joins TRBV27 to TRBJ2-7; TRBD1 aligns across 10 bases. The junction had 17 bases not matched to a gene; V was cut back by 5 bases and J by 4 bases. CDR3 size: 18 residues. Germline CDR1 and CDR2: MNHEY and SMNVEV (reference sequence). The CDR3: CASSRGQGFGSLWYEQYF. The CDR3 coding sequence is TGTGCCAGCAGTCGGGGACAGGGGTTTGGGTCCCTTTGGTACGAGCAGTACTTC.

The chain combines TRBV28 with TRBJ1-5; D call uncertain. The length of the CDR3 is 13 residues. V was pared by 2 bases and J by 3 bases, with 5 bases between. The germline V gene encodes CDR1 MDHEN and CDR2 SYDVKM. The DNA for the CDR3 is TGTGCCAGCAGTTTAGGAGTCAATCAGCCCCAGCATTTT. It translates to CASSLGVNQPQHF.

J is TRBJ1-5 and V is TRBV10-3; a weak D match, TRBD1 (5 bases). The CDR3 spans 18 residues. Trimming removed 5 bases from V and 2 bases from J, with 22 bases in between. CDR1 and CDR2 (germline): ENHRY, SYGVKD. Written as DNA, the CDR3 is TGTGCCATCAGTCACCGGGACGGACGTGAGAGTGGCAATCAGCCCCAGCATTTT. This translates into CAISHRDGRESGNQPQHF.